This TCR beta chain comes out of a study of cytomegalovirus exposure and HLA in healthy donors. Worth noting for this clone: The antigen remains undetermined.

General study points: The authors confirmed in vitro that three CMV-associated chains were specific for CMV antigens. Immune exposure was documented only through CMV serostatus. Among TCR sequences, most were rare, though some public TCRs appeared in many donors.

Both 60 Vbeta primers and 13 Jbeta primers went into the PCR. Clones were read by immunoSEQ multiplex PCR, and TCRdb kept only the in-frame ones, dropping some. The data hold tens of thousands of clones, with about four fifths observed a single time. Donors had nominal health at sampling but likely had unrecorded immune exposures. The CDR3 has 15 amino acids. The germline CDR1 and CDR2 sequences are SGHAT and FQNNGV. V was clipped by 3 bases and J by 0 bases, with 11 bases between them. The TCR originated in a woman in her 30s in good health and CMV-seronegative. The sequenced sample consisted of PBMCs. The rearrangement uses TRBV11-2 and TRBJ1-1; D perhaps matches TRBD1 (5 bases). CDR3 in amino acids: CASSFGQGLNTEAFF. DNA for the CDR3: TGTGCCAGCAGCTTTGGGCAGGGCTTGAACACTGAAGCTTTCTTT.